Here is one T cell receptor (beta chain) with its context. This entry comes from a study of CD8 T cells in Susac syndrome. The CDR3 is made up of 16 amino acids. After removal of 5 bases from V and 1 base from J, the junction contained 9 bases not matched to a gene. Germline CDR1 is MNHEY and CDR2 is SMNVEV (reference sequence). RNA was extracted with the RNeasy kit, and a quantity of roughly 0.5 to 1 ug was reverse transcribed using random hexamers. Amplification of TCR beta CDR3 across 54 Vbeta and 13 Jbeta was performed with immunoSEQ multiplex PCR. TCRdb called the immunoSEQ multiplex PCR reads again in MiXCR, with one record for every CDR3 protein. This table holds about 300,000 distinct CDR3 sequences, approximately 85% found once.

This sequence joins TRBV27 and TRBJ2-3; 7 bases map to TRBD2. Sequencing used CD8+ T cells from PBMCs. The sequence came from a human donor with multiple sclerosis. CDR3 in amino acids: CASSALAGERTDTQYF. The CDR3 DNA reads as TGTGCCAGCAGTGCCTTGGCGGGAGAACGCACAGATACGCAGTATTTT.